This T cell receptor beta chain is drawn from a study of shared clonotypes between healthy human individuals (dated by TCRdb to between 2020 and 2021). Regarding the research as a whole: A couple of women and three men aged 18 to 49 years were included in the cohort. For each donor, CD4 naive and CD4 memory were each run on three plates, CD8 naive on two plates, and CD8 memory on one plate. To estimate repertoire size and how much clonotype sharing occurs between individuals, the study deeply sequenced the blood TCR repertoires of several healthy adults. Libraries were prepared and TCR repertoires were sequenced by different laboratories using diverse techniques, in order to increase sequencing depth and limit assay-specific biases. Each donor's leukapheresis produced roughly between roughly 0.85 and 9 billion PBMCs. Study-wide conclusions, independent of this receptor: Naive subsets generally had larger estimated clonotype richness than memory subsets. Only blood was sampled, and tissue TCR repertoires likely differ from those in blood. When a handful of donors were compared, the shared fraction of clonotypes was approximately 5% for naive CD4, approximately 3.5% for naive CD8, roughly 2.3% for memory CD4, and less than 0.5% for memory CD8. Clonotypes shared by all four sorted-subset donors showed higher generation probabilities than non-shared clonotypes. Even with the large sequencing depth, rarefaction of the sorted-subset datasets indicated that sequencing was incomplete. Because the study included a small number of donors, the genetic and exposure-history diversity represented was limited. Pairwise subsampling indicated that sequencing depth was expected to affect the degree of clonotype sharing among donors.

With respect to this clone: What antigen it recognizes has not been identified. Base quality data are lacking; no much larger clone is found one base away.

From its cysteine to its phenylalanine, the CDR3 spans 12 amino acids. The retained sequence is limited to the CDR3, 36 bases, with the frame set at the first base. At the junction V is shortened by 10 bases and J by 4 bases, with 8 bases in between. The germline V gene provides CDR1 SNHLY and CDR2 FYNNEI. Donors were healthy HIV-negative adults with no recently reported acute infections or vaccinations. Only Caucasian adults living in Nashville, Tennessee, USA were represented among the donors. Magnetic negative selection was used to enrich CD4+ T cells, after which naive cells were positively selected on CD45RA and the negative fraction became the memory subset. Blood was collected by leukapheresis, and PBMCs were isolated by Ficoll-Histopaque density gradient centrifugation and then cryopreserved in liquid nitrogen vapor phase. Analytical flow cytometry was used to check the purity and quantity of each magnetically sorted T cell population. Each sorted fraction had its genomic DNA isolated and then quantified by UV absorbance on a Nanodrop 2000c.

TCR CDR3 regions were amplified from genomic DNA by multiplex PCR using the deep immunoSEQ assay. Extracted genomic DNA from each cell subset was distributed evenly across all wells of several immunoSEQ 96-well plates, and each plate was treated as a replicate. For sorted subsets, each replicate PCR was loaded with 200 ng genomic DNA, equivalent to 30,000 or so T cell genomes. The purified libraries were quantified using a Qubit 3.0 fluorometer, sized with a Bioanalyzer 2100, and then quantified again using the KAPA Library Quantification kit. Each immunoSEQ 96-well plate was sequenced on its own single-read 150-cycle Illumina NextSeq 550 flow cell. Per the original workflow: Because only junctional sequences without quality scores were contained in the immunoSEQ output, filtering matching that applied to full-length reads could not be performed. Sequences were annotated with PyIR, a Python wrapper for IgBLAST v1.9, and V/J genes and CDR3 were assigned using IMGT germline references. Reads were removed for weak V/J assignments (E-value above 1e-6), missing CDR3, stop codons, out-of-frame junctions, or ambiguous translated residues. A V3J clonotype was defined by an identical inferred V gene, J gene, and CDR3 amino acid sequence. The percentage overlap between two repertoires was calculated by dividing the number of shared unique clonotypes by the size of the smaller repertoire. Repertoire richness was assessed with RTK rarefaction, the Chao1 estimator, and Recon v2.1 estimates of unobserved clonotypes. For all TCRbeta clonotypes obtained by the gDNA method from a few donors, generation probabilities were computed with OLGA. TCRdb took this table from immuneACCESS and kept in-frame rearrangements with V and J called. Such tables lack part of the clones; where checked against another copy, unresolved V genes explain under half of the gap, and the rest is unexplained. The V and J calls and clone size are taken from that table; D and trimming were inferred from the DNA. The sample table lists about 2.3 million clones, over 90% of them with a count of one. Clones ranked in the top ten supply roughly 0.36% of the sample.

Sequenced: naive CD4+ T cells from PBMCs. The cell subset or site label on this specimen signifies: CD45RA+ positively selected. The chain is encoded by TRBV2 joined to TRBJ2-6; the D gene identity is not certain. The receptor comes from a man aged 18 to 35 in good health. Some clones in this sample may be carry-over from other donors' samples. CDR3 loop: CATSRGANVLTF. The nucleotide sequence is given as TGTGCCACCTCGCGGGGGGCCAACGTCCTGACTTTC.